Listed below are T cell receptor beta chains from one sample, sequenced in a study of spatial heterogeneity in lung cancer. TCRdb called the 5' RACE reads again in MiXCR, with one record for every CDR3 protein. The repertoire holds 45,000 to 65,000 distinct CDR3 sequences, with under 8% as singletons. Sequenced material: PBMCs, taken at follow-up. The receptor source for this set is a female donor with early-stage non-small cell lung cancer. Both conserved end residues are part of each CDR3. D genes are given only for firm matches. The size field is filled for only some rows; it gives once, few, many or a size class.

cdr3_aa: CASRTVWEAPYTF
cdr3_nt: TGTGCCAGCAGAACAGTGTGGGAGGCGCCCTACACCTTC
clone_size: -
cdr3_length: 13
v_call: TRBV5-8
d_call: -
j_call: TRBJ1-2

cdr3_aa: CSVEEGGWGASTDTQYF
cdr3_nt: TGCAGCGTTGAAGAAGGAGGGTGGGGGGCGAGCACAGATACGCAGTATTTT
clone_size: many
cdr3_length: 17
v_call: TRBV29-1
d_call: -
j_call: TRBJ2-3

cdr3_aa: CASPQGVAHTDTQYF
cdr3_nt: TGCGCCAGCCCCCAGGGGGTGGCACACACAGATACGCAGTATTTT
clone_size: many
cdr3_length: 15
v_call: TRBV23-1
d_call: TRBD1
j_call: TRBJ2-3

cdr3_aa: CASSLSGQGSYNEQFF
cdr3_nt: TGTGCCAGCAGCTTGTCGGGGCAGGGCTCCTACAATGAGCAGTTCTTC
clone_size: many
cdr3_length: 16
v_call: TRBV5-6
d_call: -
j_call: TRBJ2-1

cdr3_aa: CASSSPGSLQETQYF
cdr3_nt: TGTGCCAGCAGCTCCCCCGGCTCTCTTCAAGAGACCCAGTACTTC
clone_size: many
cdr3_length: 15
v_call: TRBV7-2
d_call: -
j_call: TRBJ2-5

cdr3_aa: CSVVKLGPAGEAFF
cdr3_nt: TGCAGCGTCGTAAAACTCGGACCCGCGGGGGAAGCTTTCTTT
clone_size: few
cdr3_length: 14
v_call: TRBV29-1
d_call: -
j_call: TRBJ1-1

cdr3_aa: CASSRAGLSGNTQSF
cdr3_nt: TGTGCCAGCAGCCGTGCTGGGCTCTCTGGAAACACCCAATCTTTT
clone_size: -
cdr3_length: 15
v_call: TRBV7-9
d_call: -
j_call: TRBJ1-3

cdr3_aa: CASSLSAPGANVLTF
cdr3_nt: TGTGCCAGCAGCCTAAGCGCGCCTGGGGCCAACGTCCTGACTTTC
clone_size: -
cdr3_length: 15
v_call: TRBV12-3/TRBV12-4
d_call: -
j_call: TRBJ2-6

cdr3_aa: CASSQGGTANEKLFF
cdr3_nt: TGCGCCAGCAGCCAAGGAGGGACAGCGAATGAAAAACTGTTTTTT
clone_size: -
cdr3_length: 15
v_call: TRBV4-1
d_call: TRBD1
j_call: TRBJ1-4

cdr3_aa: CASSLEGGLTYEQYF
cdr3_nt: TGTGCCAGCAGCTTGGAGGGGGGCCTCACCTACGAGCAGTACTTC
clone_size: many
cdr3_length: 15
v_call: TRBV5-6
d_call: -
j_call: TRBJ2-7

cdr3_aa: CSVLTVSYSYGYTF
cdr3_nt: TGCAGCGTTCTTACCGTGTCTTACTCCTATGGCTACACCTTC
clone_size: many
cdr3_length: 14
v_call: TRBV29-1
d_call: -
j_call: TRBJ1-2

cdr3_aa: CASSQDLSGGSYEQYF
cdr3_nt: TGTGCCAGCAGCCAAGACCTAAGCGGGGGCTCCTACGAGCAGTACTTC
clone_size: many
cdr3_length: 16
v_call: TRBV14
d_call: TRBD2
j_call: TRBJ2-7

cdr3_aa: CASSSPGQGYEQYF
cdr3_nt: TGCGCCAGCAGCTCTCCGGGACAGGGATACGAGCAGTACTTC
clone_size: many
cdr3_length: 14
v_call: TRBV5-1
d_call: TRBD1
j_call: TRBJ2-7

cdr3_aa: CSARDQGGVYNEQFF
cdr3_nt: TGCAGTGCTAGAGATCAAGGGGGAGTTTACAATGAGCAGTTCTTC
clone_size: few
cdr3_length: 15
v_call: TRBV20-1
d_call: -
j_call: TRBJ2-1

cdr3_aa: CASSSDGTEDSYNEQFF
cdr3_nt: TGTGCCAGCAGCTCCGACGGGACGGAAGACTCCTACAATGAGCAGTTCTTC
clone_size: many
cdr3_length: 17
v_call: TRBV3-1
d_call: -
j_call: TRBJ2-1

cdr3_aa: CASSLGVAPLHF
cdr3_nt: TGTGCCAGCAGCTTAGGGGTGGCACCCCTCCACTTT
clone_size: many
cdr3_length: 12
v_call: TRBV7-6
d_call: -
j_call: TRBJ1-6

cdr3_aa: CASSNLPRGRNYGYTF
cdr3_nt: TGTGCCAGTAGTAACCTACCCAGGGGGCGCAACTATGGCTACACCTTC
clone_size: -
cdr3_length: 16
v_call: TRBV19
d_call: TRBD1
j_call: TRBJ1-2

cdr3_aa: CASSITARGRVTDTQYF
cdr3_nt: TGTGCCAGCAGCATTACCGCGCGGGGGCGGGTCACAGATACGCAGTATTTT
clone_size: -
cdr3_length: 17
v_call: TRBV7-2
d_call: -
j_call: TRBJ2-3